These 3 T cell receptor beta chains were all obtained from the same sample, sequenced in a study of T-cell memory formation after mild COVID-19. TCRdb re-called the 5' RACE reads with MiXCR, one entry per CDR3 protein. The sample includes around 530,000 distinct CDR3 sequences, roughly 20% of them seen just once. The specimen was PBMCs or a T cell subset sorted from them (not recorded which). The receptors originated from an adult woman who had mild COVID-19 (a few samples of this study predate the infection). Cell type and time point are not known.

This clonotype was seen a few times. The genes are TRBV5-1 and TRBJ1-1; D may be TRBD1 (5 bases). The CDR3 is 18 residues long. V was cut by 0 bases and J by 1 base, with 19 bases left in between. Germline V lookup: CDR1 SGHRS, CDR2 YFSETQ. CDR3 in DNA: TGCGCCAGCAGCTTGGCGAGGGGCGGGCGGGGAAGGAACACTGAAGCTTTCTTT. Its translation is CASSLARGGRGRNTEAFF.

The CDR3 DNA follows: TGTGCCAGCAGTACCCGGACATCCTACGAGCAGTACTTC. Protein: CASSTRTSYEQYF. The gene calls are TRBV28 and TRBJ2-7, with D possibly matching TRBD1 (5 bases). The V end lost 5 bases, the J end lost 1 base, and 9 bases lay between the germline ends. Germline loops: CDR1 MDHEN, CDR2 SYDVKM. The CDR3 is made up of 13 amino acids.

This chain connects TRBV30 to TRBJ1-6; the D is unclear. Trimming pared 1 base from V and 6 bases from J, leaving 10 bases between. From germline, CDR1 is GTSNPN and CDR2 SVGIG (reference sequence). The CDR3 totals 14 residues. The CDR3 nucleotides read TGTGCCTGGAGTGGGCGGAATTTTAATTCACCCCTCCACTTT. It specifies CAWSGRNFNSPLHF.